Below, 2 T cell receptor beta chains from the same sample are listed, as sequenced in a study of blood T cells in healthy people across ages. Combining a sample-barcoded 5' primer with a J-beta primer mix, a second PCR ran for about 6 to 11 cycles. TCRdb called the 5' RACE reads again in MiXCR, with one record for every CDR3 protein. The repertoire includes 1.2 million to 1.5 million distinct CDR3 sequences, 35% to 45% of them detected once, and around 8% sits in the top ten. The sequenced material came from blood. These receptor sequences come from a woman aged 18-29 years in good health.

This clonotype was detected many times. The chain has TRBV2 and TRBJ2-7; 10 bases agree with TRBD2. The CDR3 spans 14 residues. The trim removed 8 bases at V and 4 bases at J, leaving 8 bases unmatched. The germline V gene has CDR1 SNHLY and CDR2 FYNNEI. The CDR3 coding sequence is TGTGCCAGCGCCTCTGTAGCGGGGGGTTACGAGCAGTACTTC. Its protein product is CASASVAGGYEQYF.

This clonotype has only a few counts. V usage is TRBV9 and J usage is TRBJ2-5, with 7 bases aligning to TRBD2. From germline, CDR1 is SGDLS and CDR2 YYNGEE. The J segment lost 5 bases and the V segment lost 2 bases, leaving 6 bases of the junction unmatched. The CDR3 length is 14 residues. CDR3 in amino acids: CASSVGGYDETQYF. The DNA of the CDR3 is TGTGCCAGCAGCGTGGGGGGGTATGACGAGACCCAGTACTTC.